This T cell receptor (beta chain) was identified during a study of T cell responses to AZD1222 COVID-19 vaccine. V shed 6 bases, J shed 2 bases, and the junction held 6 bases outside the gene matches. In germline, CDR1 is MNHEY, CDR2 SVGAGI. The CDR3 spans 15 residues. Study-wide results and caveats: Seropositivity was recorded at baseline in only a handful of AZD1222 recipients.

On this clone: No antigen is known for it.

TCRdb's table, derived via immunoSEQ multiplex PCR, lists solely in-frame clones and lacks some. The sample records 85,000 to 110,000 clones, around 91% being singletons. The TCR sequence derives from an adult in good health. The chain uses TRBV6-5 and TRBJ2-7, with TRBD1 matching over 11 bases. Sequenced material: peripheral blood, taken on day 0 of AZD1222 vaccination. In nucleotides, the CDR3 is TGTGCCAGCAGACTCCGGGACAGGGGGACCTACGAGCAGTACTTC. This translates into CASRLRDRGTYEQYF.